Sequencing of this TCR beta chain was carried out in a study of Tregs in tolerant kidney transplant recipients. Related graft donors supplied nonmyeloablative bone marrow transplants, and mixed chimerism was transient. Libraries were prepared by immunoSEQ multiplex PCR; TCRdb keeps only in-frame clonotypes and omits some of them. The sample lists 55,000 to 75,000 clones, around 87% occurring once. This sequence was found in a human patient who received a combined kidney and bone marrow transplant. The graft donor may have contributed some T cells. The sample in question was CD4+ T cells from blood (PBMCs), obtained 6 months after the transplant.

CDR3 sequence: CASSLVAYGGISEAFF. The CDR3 DNA reads TGTGCCAGCAGCTTAGTAGCGTATGGAGGGATCTCTGAAGCTTTCTTT. This rearrangement joins TRBV7-9 to TRBJ1-1; D ambiguous. Trimming took 1 base from V and 6 from J, leaving 18 bases between them. CDR1 is SEHNR and CDR2 is FQNEAQ in the germline V gene (reference sequence). The CDR3 is 16 amino acids.